This T cell receptor beta chain was found in a study of identical twins. In TCRdb, the 5' RACE reads were re-called with MiXCR into one record per CDR3 protein. This table has a few hundred thousand distinct CDR3 sequences, approximately 18% appearing once. Germline V gene lookup returns CDR1 SGHDT and CDR2 YYEEEE. The ends were cut back, 0 bases at V and 7 bases at J, with 7 bases in the middle. The CDR3 contains 12 residues. This TCR was sampled from a man aged 50-60 years in good health. This sequence joins TRBV5-6 and TRBJ1-1; unclear D gene. Sequenced: naive T cells sorted from blood. For the CDR3, the DNA is TGTGCCAGCAGCTTGGACAGACTTGAAGCTTTCTTT. Protein product: CASSLDRLEAFF.